Sequencing of this T cell receptor beta chain was carried out in a study of cytomegalovirus exposure and HLA in healthy donors. General observations from the study: Presence/absence analysis assumed near-uniform sequencing depth across donors.

Amplification used 60 Vbeta primers and 13 Jbeta primers. Using immunoSEQ multiplex PCR, the repertoire was profiled, and TCRdb retains in-frame clones only, with some absent. The sample holds some 100,000 clones; roughly three quarters are singletons and the top ten take approximately 12%. Details on this clone: Its antigen is unknown.

Per germline, CDR1 MGHRA and CDR2 YSYEKL. The CDR3 has 16 amino acids. Trimming pared 1 base from V and 6 bases from J, leaving 15 bases between. V is TRBV4-1 and J is TRBJ2-2, with a possible D match to TRBD2 (6 bases). The sequence came from a woman in her 40s in good health and CMV-seropositive. Sequencing was performed on PBMCs. The CDR3 bases are TGCGCCAGCAGCCAAGGTGCGGGACGAGGTCCCGGGGAGCTGTTTTTT. Residues: CASSQGAGRGPGELFF.